What follows is one T cell receptor (beta chain) and its context. Its specificity is unknown. V lost 7 bases and J 7 bases, leaving 7 bases between the germline ends. CDR1 and CDR2 (germline): MDHEN, SYDVKM. The length of the CDR3 is 10 residues. This specimen comes from a study of shared clonotypes between healthy human individuals. Study-wide results and limits: Unshared clonotypes carried lower generation probabilities than those common to all four donors.

Assay: immunoSEQ multiplex PCR; the TCRdb copy retains only in-frame clones and omits some. This sample has approximately 1.5 million clones, with around 98% found just once. Sequenced: naive CD4+ T cells sorted from blood. Subset described: CD45RA+ positively selected. This receptor was obtained from a man aged 25 to 40 in good health. This sequence joins TRBV28 and TRBJ1-1; D is unclear. The CDR3 DNA reads TGTGCCAGCACTTCCGGTGAAGCTTTCTTT. Translation gives CASTSGEAFF.